This T cell receptor (beta chain) originates from a study of cytomegalovirus exposure and HLA in healthy donors (dated 2017 in TCRdb). About the study as a whole: An earlier analysis of some 600 of the donors reported around 280 Gb of sequence data and roughly 120 million unique TCR beta sequences obtained from about 170 million T cells. Approximately 310 gigabases of sequencing data and about 92 million unique TCR sequences made up an early release that covered roughly 670 HLA-typed donors. Of the 300 to 450 genotyped donors, over 70% fell in the genetic ancestry cluster associated with self-reported Caucasian donors. The study aimed to test whether cataloging public T cell receptors could reveal signatures of past pathogen exposure. The T cell repertoires of roughly 660 subjects were profiled by immunosequencing and related to cytomegalovirus serostatus. In addition to the first cohort of roughly 670 subjects, a separate validation cohort of approximately 110 different subjects was used. To predict cytomegalovirus infection status, the study brought together high-throughput TCR immunosequencing, statistical association of individual TCRs with disease status, and machine learning. In a later analysis, previously published TCR beta repertoires from more than 500 donors were re-analyzed and high-resolution HLA genotyping was added so that TCR occurrence patterns could be studied. The later analysis used no new phenotypic data to find candidate immune exposures, relying instead on TCR beta sequences and their occurrence across donors. In an earlier analysis of over 550 of the donors, high-throughput TCR beta sequencing was used to judge whether each TCR beta V gene segment behaved as functional or pseudogenic. Donor age, sex, ethnicity and CMV serostatus were compiled together with the repertoire data. Genome-wide SNP genotypes for about 65% of the 666 donors were used in a later genetic analysis, which treated that subset as a discovery cohort. All discovery cohort repertoires had been generated on a single sequencing platform. Class I and class II HLA loci were covered by the typing at four-digit resolution. The number of donors typed differed by locus, with roughly 620-630 for A, B, C, DRB1 and DQB1, more than 500 for DQA1, 600 to 610 for DPA1, and some 440 for DPB1. Roughly five DR-DQ haplotypes were handled as single units for association and clustering, since linkage in the cohort was strong. Among almost 400 genotyped donors of the cohort, an average of approximately 240,000 unique TCR beta nucleotide sequences were sequenced per donor, roughly 18% of them non-productive. What the research found in general, with its limitations: In a later analysis, the rate of TCR association differed among HLA loci, with DRB1 alleles having the most associated TCRs and HLA-C alleles having the fewest. In an earlier analysis of about 600 of the donors, most TCR beta V segments appeared in productive rearrangements about 87% or about 30% of the time, broadly matching IMGT annotations. According to a later genetic analysis, donors in an Asian-associated ancestry cluster had fewer N-insertions in productive TCRs than the roughly 660-donor mean. Because counts were too low, around 18 rarely observed V segments, including chromosome 9 orphons, were left out of the earlier analysis of some 640 of the donors. When HLA alleles, especially DR and DQ, strongly co-occurred, attributing TCR associations to individual alleles was difficult. Because the 87-base-pair reads could not distinguish some IMGT-functional V segments, including TRBV6-2 and TRBV6-3, those segments were excluded. Across donors, most TCR sequences were observed very rarely, whereas some public TCRs were present in many individuals. Compared with equally common non-associated chains, HLA-associated TCR beta chains in a later analysis were more clonally expanded and had lower generation probabilities. A cluster of highly shared sequence variants was judged likely to represent a technical artifact of the sequencing pipeline. In a later analysis, most CMV-associated TCR beta chains were found to appear HLA-restricted, with HLA associations seemingly driven largely by CMV exposure. Sequencing depth was assumed to be roughly uniform across donors in the presence/absence analyses, though that assumption may not hold. A later analysis associated 16,951 TCR beta sequences with specific HLA alleles at a false discovery rate of 0.05. CMV serostatus was the only immune exposure information available for the cohort. Correlated functional status among segregating V segments might be attributable to linkage disequilibrium, but an unknown experimental factor could not be ruled out. Because HLA typing was missing for some donors at each locus, association tests included only the typed subset. A further reported finding was that TCR beta sequences accurately predicted the HLA-A and HLA-B alleles for most subjects in the first cohort. According to the authors, the approach could potentially be generalized to other disease states and immunological phenotypes. Three of the identified cytomegalovirus-associated TCR beta chains were confirmed in vitro to be specific for cytomegalovirus antigens. The classifier was reported to diagnose cytomegalovirus status with high specificity and sensitivity in both the original and validation cohorts. A total of 150 to 200 TCR beta chains were listed by the study as associated with cytomegalovirus. V-gene and J-gene trimming of TCR beta chains was associated with a missense DCLRE1C variant in a later genetic analysis, and the association was replicated in an independent cohort. This cohort had only TCR beta chains sequenced, and the lack of alpha or paired-chain data limited which features could be detected. According to a later analysis, parvovirus B19, influenza, CMV and Epstein-Barr virus appeared linked to several top co-occurrence clusters.

CDR1 and CDR2 are drawn from the germline V gene: SNHLY, FYNNEI. The germline ends are 9 bases apart after V is trimmed by 8 bases and J by 7 bases. Counted from cysteine to phenylalanine, this CDR3 has 10 amino acids. The read is trimmed to its CDR3 DNA, 30 bases read in frame from base 1. Worth noting for this clone: Its recognized antigen is unknown. Per-nucleotide qualities are absent, and no much larger clonotype sits a single base away.

The protocol used for the library was the immunoSEQ multiplex PCR assay. For the multiplex PCR, a mixture combining 60 forward primers for TCR Vbeta segments and 13 reverse primers for TCR Jbeta segments was used. A multiplex PCR assay on genomic DNA amplified the CDR3 region of rearranged TCR beta genes. On the Illumina HiSeq System, the amplified TCR beta libraries were sequenced as 87-base-pair reads. Concerning the study's data processing: A later analysis counted tens of millions of unique TCR beta chains across the 650 to 700 repertoires, and 9.5 million to 11 million of these chains were shared by at least two donors. To remove PCR and sequencing errors, raw reads were error-corrected and collapsed into unique sequences using a nearest-neighbor algorithm that merged closely related sequences. V, D and J gene segments were assigned by aligning CDR3 sequences to IMGT reference sequences. For a sequence to be retained, a match of at least six nucleotides was required to both a V gene segment and a J gene segment. A rearrangement was called productive if the CDR3 had no stop codons and remained in frame with V and J, and every other rearrangement was called non-productive. CDR3 was defined according to IMGT convention as the region running from the second conserved V-encoded cysteine to the conserved J-encoded phenylalanine. Sequences without an unambiguous match to a single V gene segment were excluded from the earlier analysis of approximately 600 of the donors. An earlier analysis of 587 of the donors called V segments functional above 56.7% productive rearrangements and segregating when the between-donor standard deviation exceeded 5%. A statistical classification framework was developed to diagnose cytomegalovirus status using the catalog of TCR beta chain sequences. In a later analysis, V and J genes were assigned by comparing TCR nucleotide sequences against IMGT/GENE-DB human TR gene sequences. A later analysis assigned CDR3 sequences and most-parsimonious VDJ recombination scenarios with the TCRdist pipeline. A later analysis defined each TCR beta chain by its CDR3 amino acid sequence plus V-gene family, and excluded reads lacking a unique V-gene family. In a later analysis, 500 to 700 highly shared, low-generation-probability nucleotide sequences were removed to address suspected cross-contamination and a sequencing artifact. In a later analysis, a clonal expansion index was calculated for each public chain from normalized within-repertoire ranks of inferred template counts. A later analysis computed generation probabilities with a VDJ recombination model fitted to out-of-frame rearrangements, and checked the results against IGoR. A later analysis scored TCR-TCR, TCR-HLA and TCR-CMV co-occurrence with hypergeometric tests, applying a repertoire-size bias correction to TCR pairs. A later analysis estimated false discovery rates by permuting HLA or CMV assignments 20 times. In a later analysis, co-occurring TCRs were grouped with DBSCAN, and TCRdist sequence similarity was added when clustering was performed within HLA-allele-positive subsets. Co-occurrence clustering excluded repertoires with fewer than 30,000 or more than 120,000 public chains, plus five with anomalous nucleotide sharing. Entries here come from immuneACCESS through TCRdb and include only in-frame sequences with V and J called. Some clones fail to appear in such tables; in the studies checked, an unresolved V gene covers under half of the shortfall, and the cause of the remainder is unknown. The DNA gave D and trimming, while V, J and clone size come from that table. The sample data list around 200,000 clones, and 60% to 85% of these were observed just once. The ten largest account for roughly a sixth of the sample.

The cohort consisted of some 670 healthy bone marrow donors. At the time of sampling, every cohort member was nominally healthy, though immune exposures that went unrecorded were likely present. The donor was CMV seronegative and belonged to the group of around 400 seronegative cohort members. Each donor provided a peripheral blood sample, and peripheral blood mononuclear cells were used for TCR beta sequencing. Genomic DNA was extracted from the blood cell samples with the Qiagen DNeasy Blood Extraction Kit. The TCR comes from a man between 40 and 49 years old in good health and CMV-seronegative. The sequenced sample consisted of PBMCs. Here the chain combines TRBV2 and TRBJ2-7; the D gene cannot be named for sure. In nucleotide form, the sequence is TGTGCCAGCCGCAGGCAGGAGCAGTACTTC. Its protein reads: CASRRQEQYF.